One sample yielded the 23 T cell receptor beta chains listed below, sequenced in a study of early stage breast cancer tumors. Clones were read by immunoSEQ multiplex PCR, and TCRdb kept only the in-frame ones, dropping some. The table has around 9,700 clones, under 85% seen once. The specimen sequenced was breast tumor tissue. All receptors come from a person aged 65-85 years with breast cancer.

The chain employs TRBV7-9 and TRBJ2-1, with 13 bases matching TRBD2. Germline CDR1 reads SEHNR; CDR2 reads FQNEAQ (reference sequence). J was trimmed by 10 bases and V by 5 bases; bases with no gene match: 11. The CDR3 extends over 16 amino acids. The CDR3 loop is CASSIVTGLAGEEQFF. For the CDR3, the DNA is TGTGCCAGCAGCATAGTAACCGGACTAGCGGGAGAAGAGCAGTTCTTC. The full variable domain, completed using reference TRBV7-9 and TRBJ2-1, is DTGVSQNPRHKITKRGQNVTFRCDPISEHNRLYWYRQTLGQGPEFLTYFQNEAQLEKSRLLSDRFSAERPKGSFSTLEIQRTEQGDSAMYLCASSIVTGLAGEEQFFGPGTRLTVL.

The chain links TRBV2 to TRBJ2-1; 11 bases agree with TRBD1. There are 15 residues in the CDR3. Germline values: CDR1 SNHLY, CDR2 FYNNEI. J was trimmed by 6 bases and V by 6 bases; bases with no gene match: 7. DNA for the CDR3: TGTGCCAGCAGATTCGGGACAGGGGGGCCCAATGAGCAGTTCTTC. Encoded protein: CASRFGTGGPNEQFF.

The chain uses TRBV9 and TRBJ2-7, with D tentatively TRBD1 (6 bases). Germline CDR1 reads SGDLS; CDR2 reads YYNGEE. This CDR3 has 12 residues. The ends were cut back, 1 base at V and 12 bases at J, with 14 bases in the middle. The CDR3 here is CASSVNGQRLYF. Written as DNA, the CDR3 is TGTGCCAGCAGCGTAAATGGACAGAGGCTGTACTTC. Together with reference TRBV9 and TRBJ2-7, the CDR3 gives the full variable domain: DSGVTQTPKHLITATGQRVTLRCSPRSGDLSVYWYQQSLDQGLQFLIQYYNGEERAKGNILERFSAQQFPDLHSELNLSSLELGDSALYFCASSVNGQRLYFGPGTRLTVT.

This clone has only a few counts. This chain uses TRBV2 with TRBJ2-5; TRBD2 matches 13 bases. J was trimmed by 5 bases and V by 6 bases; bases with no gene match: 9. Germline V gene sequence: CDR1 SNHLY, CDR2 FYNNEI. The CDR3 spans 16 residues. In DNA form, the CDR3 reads TGTGCCAGCAGGGCCAGACTAGCGGGGGGTCGGGAGACCCAGTACTTC. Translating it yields CASRARLAGGRETQYF.

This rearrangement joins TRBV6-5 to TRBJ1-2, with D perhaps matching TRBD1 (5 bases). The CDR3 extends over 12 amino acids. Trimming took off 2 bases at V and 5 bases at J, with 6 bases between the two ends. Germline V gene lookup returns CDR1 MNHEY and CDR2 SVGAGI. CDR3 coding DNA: TGTGCCAGCAGTTACGGGGGGTATGGCTACACCTTC. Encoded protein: CASSYGGYGYTF.

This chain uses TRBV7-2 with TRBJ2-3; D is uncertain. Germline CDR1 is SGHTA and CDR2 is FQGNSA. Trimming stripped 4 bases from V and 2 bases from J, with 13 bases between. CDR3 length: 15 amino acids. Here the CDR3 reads CASSSSPTDTDTQYF. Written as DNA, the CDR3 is TGTGCCAGCAGCTCCTCTCCGACTGACACAGATACGCAGTATTTT.

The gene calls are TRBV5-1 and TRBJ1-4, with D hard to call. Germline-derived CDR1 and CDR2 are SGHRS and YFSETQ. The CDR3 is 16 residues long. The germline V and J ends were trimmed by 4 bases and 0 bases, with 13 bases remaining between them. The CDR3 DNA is TGCGCCAGCAGCATCGCCTACCCTGCAACTAATGAAAAACTGTTTTTT. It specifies CASSIAYPATNEKLFF.

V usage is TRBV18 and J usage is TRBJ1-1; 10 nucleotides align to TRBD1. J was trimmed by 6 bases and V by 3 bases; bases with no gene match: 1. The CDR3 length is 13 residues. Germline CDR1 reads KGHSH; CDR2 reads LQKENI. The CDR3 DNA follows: TGTGCCAGCTCACCTGGACAGGGGGCTGAAGCTTTCTTT. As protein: CASSPGQGAEAFF.

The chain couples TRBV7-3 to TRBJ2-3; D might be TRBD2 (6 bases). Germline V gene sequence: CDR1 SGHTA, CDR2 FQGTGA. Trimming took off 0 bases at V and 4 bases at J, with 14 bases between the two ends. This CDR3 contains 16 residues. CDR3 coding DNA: TGTGCCAGCAGCTTAACAGTGACTAGTAGATCAGATACGCAGTATTTT. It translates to CASSLTVTSRSDTQYF. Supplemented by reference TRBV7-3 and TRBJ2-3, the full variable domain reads GAGVSQTPSNKVTEKGKYVELRCDPISGHTALYWYRQSLGQGPEFLIYFQGTGAADDSGLPNDRFFAVRPEGSVSTLKIQRTERGDSAVYLCASSLTVTSRSDTQYFGPGTRLTVL.

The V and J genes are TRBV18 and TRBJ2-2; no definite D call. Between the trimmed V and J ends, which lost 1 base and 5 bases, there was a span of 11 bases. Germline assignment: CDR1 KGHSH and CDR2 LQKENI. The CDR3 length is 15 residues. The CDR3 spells CASSPRTEATGELFF. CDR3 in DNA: TGTGCCAGCTCACCACGAACAGAAGCTACCGGGGAGCTGTTTTTT.

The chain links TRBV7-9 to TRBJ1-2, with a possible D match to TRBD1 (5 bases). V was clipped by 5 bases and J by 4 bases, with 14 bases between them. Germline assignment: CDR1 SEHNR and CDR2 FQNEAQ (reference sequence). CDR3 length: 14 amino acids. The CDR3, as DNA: TGTGCCAGCAGCCCGCGGGGCATTCTCTATGGCTACACCTTC. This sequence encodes CASSPRGILYGYTF.

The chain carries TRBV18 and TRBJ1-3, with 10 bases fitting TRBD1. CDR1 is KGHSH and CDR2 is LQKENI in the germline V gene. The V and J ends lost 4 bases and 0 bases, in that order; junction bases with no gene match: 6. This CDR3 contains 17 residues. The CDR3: CASSLRTGGDSGNTIYF. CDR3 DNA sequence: TGTGCCAGCTCACTTCGGACAGGGGGTGACTCTGGAAACACCATATATTTT. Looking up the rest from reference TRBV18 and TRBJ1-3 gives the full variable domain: NAGVMQNPRHLVRRRGQEARLRCSPMKGHSHVYWYRQLPEEGLKFMVYLQKENIIDESGMPKERFSAEFPKEGPSILRIQQVVRGDSAAYFCASSLRTGGDSGNTIYFGEGSWLTVV.

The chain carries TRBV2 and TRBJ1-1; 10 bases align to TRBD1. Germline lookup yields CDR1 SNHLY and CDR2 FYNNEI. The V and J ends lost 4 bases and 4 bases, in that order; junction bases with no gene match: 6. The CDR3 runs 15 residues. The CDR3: CASSVSGTGVTEAFF. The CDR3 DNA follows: TGTGCCAGCAGTGTTTCTGGGACAGGGGTCACTGAAGCTTTCTTT.

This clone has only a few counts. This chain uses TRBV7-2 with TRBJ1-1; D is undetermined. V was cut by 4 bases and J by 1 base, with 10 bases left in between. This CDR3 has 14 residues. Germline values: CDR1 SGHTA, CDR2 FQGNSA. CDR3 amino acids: CASSYPTGNTEAFF. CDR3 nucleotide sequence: TGTGCCAGCAGCTACCCGACGGGGAACACTGAAGCTTTCTTT.

The DNA for the CDR3 is TGCGCCAGCAGCCTCGGACCGGACAGGGCTACCTACGAGCAGTACTTC. It translates to CASSLGPDRATYEQYF. The gene calls are TRBV4-1 and TRBJ2-7; TRBD1 agrees at 8 bases. The CDR3 loop spans 16 amino acids. Germline trimming cut 4 bases from V and 2 bases from J; bases unmatched to any gene: 10. CDR1 is MGHRA and CDR2 is YSYEKL in the germline V gene.

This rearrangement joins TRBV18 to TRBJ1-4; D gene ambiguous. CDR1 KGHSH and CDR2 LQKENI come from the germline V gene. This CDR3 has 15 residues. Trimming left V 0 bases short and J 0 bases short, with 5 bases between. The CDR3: CASSPPSATNEKLFF. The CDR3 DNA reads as TGTGCCAGCTCACCACCGTCTGCAACTAATGAAAAACTGTTTTTT. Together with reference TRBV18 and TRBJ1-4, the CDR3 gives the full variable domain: NAGVMQNPRHLVRRRGQEARLRCSPMKGHSHVYWYRQLPEEGLKFMVYLQKENIIDESGMPKERFSAEFPKEGPSILRIQQVVRGDSAAYFCASSPPSATNEKLFFGSGTQLSVL.

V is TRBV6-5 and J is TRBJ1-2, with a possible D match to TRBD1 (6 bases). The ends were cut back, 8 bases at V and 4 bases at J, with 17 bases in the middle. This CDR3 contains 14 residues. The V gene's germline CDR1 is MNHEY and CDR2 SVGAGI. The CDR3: CASAPPGHPYGYTF. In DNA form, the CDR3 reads TGTGCCAGCGCCCCCCCGGGACACCCCTATGGCTACACCTTC.

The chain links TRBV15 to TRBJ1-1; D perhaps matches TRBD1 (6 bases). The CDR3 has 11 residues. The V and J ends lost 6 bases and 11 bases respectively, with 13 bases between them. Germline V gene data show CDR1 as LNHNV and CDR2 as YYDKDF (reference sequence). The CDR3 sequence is CATRLGGEAFF. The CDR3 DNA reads TGTGCCACCAGGTTAGGGGGGGAGGCTTTCTTT.

CDR3: CASSFWTSGINNEQFF. Written as DNA, the CDR3 is TGCGCCAGCAGCTTTTGGACTAGCGGGATCAACAATGAGCAGTTCTTC. This chain joins TRBV5-1 and TRBJ2-1; the match to TRBD2 covers 12 bases. Germline CDR1 reads SGHRS; CDR2 reads YFSETQ. This CDR3 has 16 amino acids. The ends lost 2 bases at V and 5 bases at J; junction bases unmatched: 5.

The CDR3 protein is CASSQGTSRNEQFF. The DNA of the CDR3 is TGCGCCAGCAGCCAGGGGACTAGCAGGAATGAGCAGTTCTTC. V usage is TRBV4-1 and J usage is TRBJ2-1; 9 nucleotides line up with TRBD2. CDR3 length: 14 amino acids. Germline values: CDR1 MGHRA, CDR2 YSYEKL. V was pared by 3 bases and J by 7 bases, with 4 bases of the junction left unmatched.

In DNA form, the CDR3 reads TGTGCCAGCAGCGCACAAACAGGGGGTGAGCAGTTCTTC. Encoded protein: CASSAQTGGEQFF. This chain connects TRBV7-9 to TRBJ2-1, with 8 bases matching TRBD1. V dropped 5 bases and J dropped 9; count of bases not matched to a gene: 6. The CDR3 has 13 amino acids. Germline CDR1 reads SEHNR; CDR2 reads FQNEAQ (reference sequence).

CDR3 sequence reads: CASGRGSTDTQYF. The CDR3, as DNA: TGTGCCAGCGGTCGCGGAAGCACAGATACGCAGTATTTT. This sequence joins TRBV7-3 and TRBJ2-3, with D unclear. Germline assignment: CDR1 SGHTA and CDR2 FQGTGA. The V end was cut by 8 bases, the J end by 0 bases, with 9 bases between. This CDR3 contains 13 residues. Full variable domain (remainder filled in from reference TRBV7-3 and TRBJ2-3): GAGVSQTPSNKVTEKGKYVELRCDPISGHTALYWYRQSLGQGPEFLIYFQGTGAADDSGLPNDRFFAVRPEGSVSTLKIQRTERGDSAVYLCASGRGSTDTQYFGPGTRLTVL.

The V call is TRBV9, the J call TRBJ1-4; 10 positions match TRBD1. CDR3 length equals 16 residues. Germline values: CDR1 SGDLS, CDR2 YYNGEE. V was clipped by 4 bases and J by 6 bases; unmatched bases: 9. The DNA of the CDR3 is TGTGCCAGCAGCTCAACCCCGACAGGGGGCGATGAAAAACTGTTTTTT. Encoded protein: CASSSTPTGGDEKLFF.